The T cell receptor (beta chain) under discussion was sequenced for a study of blood T cell repertoires in COVID-19. The CDR3 extends over 16 amino acids. Between the trimmed V and J ends, which lost 5 bases and 8 bases, there was a span of 22 bases. Germline V lookup: CDR1 SGHTA, CDR2 FQGNSA. Assay: immunoSEQ multiplex PCR; the TCRdb copy retains only in-frame clones and omits some. Of around 500,000 clones listed, about 88% are singletons. This sequence originates from a woman aged 60-75 years who had recovered from COVID-19. The sample was PBMCs or T cells enriched from blood (not recorded which). J is TRBJ1-5 and V is TRBV7-2; D remains ambiguous. For the CDR3, the DNA is TGTGCCAGCAGCGTAGGATCTGGGCCCGGCGGGAAGCCCCAGCATTTT. It encodes CASSVGSGPGGKPQHF.